This T cell receptor beta chain was found in a study of cytomegalovirus exposure and HLA in healthy donors. Use of 60 Vbeta and 13 Jbeta primers characterized the PCR. The repertoire was sequenced with immunoSEQ multiplex PCR; TCRdb's copy has only in-frame clones and lacks some. This sample has some 120,000 clones, with 70% to 85% found just once. Trimming removed 8 bases from V and 6 bases from J, with 11 bases in between. This CDR3 has 12 residues. Germline CDR1 MNHEY, CDR2 SVGAGI. The sample comprised PBMCs. The clonotype comes from a young woman in good health and CMV-seropositive. The gene calls are TRBV6-5 and TRBJ2-1; possibly TRBD2 for D (5 bases). Here the CDR3 reads CASWASSNEQFF. CDR3 bases: TGTGCCAGCTGGGCTAGCTCCAATGAGCAGTTCTTC.